This T cell receptor beta chain was profiled in a study of regulatory T cells in long-lasting Graves disease. The V and J ends lost 3 bases and 4 bases respectively, with 10 bases between them. The CDR3 spans 14 residues. The germline V gene has CDR1 MDHEN and CDR2 SYDVKM. Time point here: persistent/refractory GD, antithyroid drugs over 5 years with positive TRAb. PBMCs provided the RNA from which the TCR library was made. This clonotype has only a few counts. CDR3-region Arm-PCR and iRepertoire HTBI primers produced the TCR beta libraries. From the multiplex PCR reads, TCRdb called clonotypes with MiXCR, one entry per CDR3 protein. Of a few hundred thousand distinct CDR3 sequences listed, roughly 25% were seen once; the top ten hold less than 30%.

The genes are TRBV28 and TRBJ1-3; D remains ambiguous. The material was peripheral blood mononuclear cells (PBMCs), obtained when the disease was refractory, from a patient treated with antithyroid drugs. This clonotype was obtained from a middle-aged woman with Graves disease. The CDR3 DNA reads as TGTGCCAGCAGTTTGATGGGCTACGGAAACACCATATATTTT. This sequence encodes CASSLMGYGNTIYF. The full variable domain, its missing parts supplied by reference TRBV28 and TRBJ1-3, is DVKVTQSSRYLVKRTGEKVFLECVQDMDHENMFWYRQDPGLGLRLIYFSYDVKMKEKGDIPEGYSVSREKKERFSLILESASTNQTSMYLCASSLMGYGNTIYFGEGSWLTVV.